The 21 T cell receptor beta chains in this list originate from one sample, sequenced in a study of cytomegalovirus exposure and HLA in healthy donors. Primers included in the PCR were 60 Vbeta and 13 Jbeta primers. This table comes from immunoSEQ multiplex PCR, and its TCRdb copy is limited to in-frame clones, with some not included. Found here are about 130,000 clones; the top ten clones hold 2.5% to 3%. The sequenced sample consisted of PBMCs. All receptors derive from a man aged 30-40 years in good health and CMV-seronegative.

CDR3 sequence: CASSLGQGGSTGELFF. In DNA, the CDR3 is TGTGCCAGCAGCTTAGGACAGGGGGGCAGCACCGGGGAGCTGTTTTTT. The chain combines TRBV11-3 with TRBJ2-2; TRBD1 matches 9 bases. The germline CDR1 and CDR2 sequences are SGHNT and YENEEA. V trimming: 1 base; J trimming: 4 bases; junction bases outside the gene matches: 4. The CDR3 spans 16 residues.

The chain joins TRBV19 to TRBJ1-2; TRBD1 matches 7 bases. The CDR3 length is 14 residues. Per the germline V gene, CDR1 is LNHDA and CDR2 is SQIVND (reference sequence). Trimming removed 4 bases from V and 5 bases from J; junction bases left unmatched: 7. The CDR3 reads CASSRNRGEYGYTF. The CDR3 nucleotides read TGTGCCAGTAGTAGAAACAGGGGAGAGTATGGCTACACCTTC.

This sequence joins TRBV7-9 and TRBJ1-3; 7 nucleotides agree with TRBD1. Germline CDR1 and CDR2: SEHNR and FQNEAQ (reference sequence). Germline trimming cut 3 bases from V and 0 bases from J; bases unmatched to any gene: 8. CDR3 size: 17 residues. This chain's CDR3 is CASSFPGQLTSGNTIYF. The CDR3 bases are TGTGCCAGCAGCTTTCCGGGACAGCTAACCTCTGGAAACACCATATATTTT.

This CDR3 is CASSFGAGGADTQYF. The DNA of the CDR3 is TGTGCCAGCAGCTTTGGGGCAGGGGGCGCAGATACGCAGTATTTT. This rearrangement joins TRBV11-3 to TRBJ2-3; 8 bases line up with TRBD1. The germline V gene has CDR1 SGHNT and CDR2 YENEEA. Losses at the gene ends were 3 bases for V and 4 bases for J; bases not matched to a gene: 6. CDR3 length: 15 amino acids.

This sequence joins TRBV4-2 and TRBJ1-4; no reliable D call. The V and J ends lost 4 bases and 3 bases respectively, with 9 bases between them. Germline V lookup: CDR1 LGHNA, CDR2 YNFKEQ. The CDR3 extends over 14 amino acids. CDR3 sequence reads: CASSPPGPNEKLFF. As DNA, the CDR3 is TGTGCCAGCAGCCCGCCGGGTCCTAATGAAAAACTGTTTTTT.

CDR3 loop: CASSLRSRGRGGQPQHF. The CDR3 DNA follows: TGTGCCAGCAGTTTAAGATCCCGGGGGAGGGGTGGTCAGCCCCAGCATTTT. The chain uses TRBV28 and TRBJ1-5; maybe TRBD1 (5 bases). V lost 2 bases to trimming and J lost 6 bases, with 20 bases between them. CDR3 length: 17 amino acids. Germline values: CDR1 MDHEN, CDR2 SYDVKM.

The chain has TRBV7-2 and TRBJ2-5, with a possible D match to TRBD2 (6 bases). V was shortened by 3 bases and J by 5 bases, with 13 bases between the two germline ends. This CDR3 comprises 14 residues. The germline gives CDR1 SGHTA, CDR2 FQGNSA. The CDR3 here is CASSFWRGGETQYF. CDR3 nucleotides: TGTGCCAGCAGCTTTTGGAGGGGTGGGGAGACCCAGTACTTC. The whole variable domain, filled in from reference TRBV7-2 and TRBJ2-5, reads GAGVSQSPSNKVTEKGKDVELRCDPISGHTALYWYRQSLGQGLEFLIYFQGNSAPDKSGLPSDRFSAERTGGSVSTLTIQRTQQEDSAVYLCASSFWRGGETQYFGPGTRLLVL.

Of note for this clone: As the CDR3 is not closed by the conserved phenylalanine or tryptophan, this likely results from a read error. The DNA is omitted, as the CDR3 cannot be located on it reliably, and the CDR3 follows TCRdb's listing. V and J are TRBV6-4 and TRBJ2-7; no DNA check was done on the table's D call, TRBD2. Including both end residues, the CDR3 is 14 amino acids long. Germline CDR1 MRHNA, CDR2 SNTAGT. The CDR3: CASSPKGKSGRALS.

J is TRBJ2-5 and V is TRBV6-6, with 9 bases matching TRBD2. The germline V gene encodes CDR1 MNHNY and CDR2 SVGAGI (reference sequence). The J segment lost 4 bases and the V segment lost 4 bases, leaving 7 bases of the junction unmatched. The CDR3 is made up of 15 amino acids. CDR3 loop: CASSSGLARSETQYF. In DNA form, the CDR3 reads TGTGCCAGCAGTTCCGGACTAGCGAGATCAGAGACCCAGTACTTC.

This chain uses TRBV7-2 with TRBJ1-1, with D possibly TRBD1 on 5 matching bases. The CDR3 extends over 16 amino acids. The V and J ends lost 4 bases and 0 bases respectively, with 15 bases between them. Germline CDR1 reads SGHTA; CDR2 reads FQGNSA. CDR3 sequence (DNA): TGTGCCAGCAGCTGGAGGGGTCGGGCTGTGAACACTGAAGCTTTCTTT. It encodes CASSWRGRAVNTEAFF.

This chain links TRBV5-1 with TRBJ2-7; TRBD1 aligns across 8 bases. This CDR3 comprises 12 residues. Germline V gene data show CDR1 as SGHRS and CDR2 as YFSETQ. The V gene end was trimmed by 4 bases and the J gene end by 11 bases; junction bases not matched to a gene: 8. The CDR3 spells CASSLPDRAKYF. The CDR3 DNA follows: TGCGCCAGCAGCCTCCCGGACAGGGCGAAGTACTTC.

This rearrangement joins TRBV5-6 to TRBJ2-7; no definite D call. Germline V lookup: CDR1 SGHDT, CDR2 YYEEEE. The CDR3 covers 13 residues. Trimming removed 2 bases from V and 3 bases from J, with 9 bases in between. CDR3 in DNA: TGTGCCAGCAGCTTAAGACGGGTCTACGAGCAGTACTTC. This encodes CASSLRRVYEQYF.

The chain uses TRBV7-9 and TRBJ2-1; 7 bases line up with TRBD2. With 6 bases clipped from V and 0 bases from J, the junction kept 11 bases outside the gene matches. This CDR3 has 17 amino acids. Germline loops: CDR1 SEHNR, CDR2 FQNEAQ (reference sequence). The CDR3 coding sequence is TGTGCCAGCAGTAAGCGGGACGGCTCTCCCTCCTACAATGAGCAGTTCTTC. This codes for CASSKRDGSPSYNEQFF.

This rearrangement joins TRBV4-1 to TRBJ2-1, with 12 bases aligning to TRBD2. With V trimmed by 1 base and J by 2 bases, 9 bases remained unmatched. Looked up from germline, CDR1 is MGHRA and CDR2 is YSYEKL. CDR3 length equals 19 residues. The CDR3 loop reads CASSQVALAGGFPYNEQFF. CDR3 DNA sequence: TGCGCCAGCAGCCAAGTAGCTCTAGCGGGAGGGTTCCCCTACAATGAGCAGTTCTTC.

The rearrangement links TRBV2 to TRBJ1-2, with 8 bases that match TRBD1. V dropped 9 bases and J dropped 7; count of bases not matched to a gene: 13. The CDR3 has 14 amino acids. Germline loops: CDR1 SNHLY, CDR2 FYNNEI. This chain's CDR3 is CARRPGRGQGGYTF. For the CDR3, the DNA is TGTGCCAGGCGTCCGGGCAGGGGGCAAGGTGGCTACACCTTC. The variable domain in full, with the rest retrieved from reference TRBV2 and TRBJ1-2, is EPEVTQTPSHQVTQMGQEVILRCVPISNHLYFYWYRQILGQKVEFLVSFYNNEISEKSEIFDDQFSVERPDGSNFTLKIRSTKLEDSAMYFCARRPGRGQGGYTFGSGTRLTVV.

J is TRBJ2-5 and V is TRBV29-1, with 11 bases lining up with TRBD2. CDR1 SQVTM and CDR2 ANQGSEA come from the germline V gene. CDR3 length: 14 amino acids. V shed 7 bases and J 2 bases; nucleotides not matched to a gene: 6. The CDR3, as DNA: TGCAGCGCCCGACTAGCGGGGAATCAAGAGACCCAGTACTTC. This encodes CSARLAGNQETQYF.

V gene TRBV5-6 combines with J gene TRBJ2-7; 9 bases line up with TRBD2. Germline CDR1 SGHDT, CDR2 YYEEEE. The CDR3 runs to 16 residues. V lost 4 bases, J lost 3 bases, and 11 bases stayed unmatched. CDR3 in amino acids: CASSVTGGRANYEQYF. Written as DNA, the CDR3 is TGTGCCAGCAGCGTAACGGGCGGGAGGGCCAACTACGAGCAGTACTTC.

This rearrangement joins TRBV4-1 to TRBJ2-3; 8 bases align to TRBD1. Germline V CDR1 and CDR2: MGHRA, YSYEKL. This CDR3 spans 17 amino acids. The ends lost 4 bases at V and 4 bases at J; junction bases unmatched: 13. In DNA form, the CDR3 reads TGCGCCAGCAGCCGTGACAGGGGAGGAGGGGGTGCAGATACGCAGTATTTT. Protein sequence: CASSRDRGGGGADTQYF.

The chain recombines TRBV6-5 with TRBJ2-2; the D gene is possibly TRBD2 (6 bases). This CDR3 contains 13 residues. Germline V gene data show CDR1 as MNHEY and CDR2 as SVGAGI. Trimming pared 10 bases from V and 4 bases from J, leaving 13 bases between. Written as DNA, the CDR3 is TGTGCCACCCCCAGGGAGGCCACCGGGGAGCTGTTTTTT. It yields the protein CATPREATGELFF.

The genes are TRBV13 and TRBJ1-2; 7 nucleotides line up with TRBD1. V trimming: 3 bases; J trimming: 3 bases; junction bases outside the gene matches: 4. Germline V gene sequence: CDR1 PRHDT, CDR2 FYEKMQ (reference sequence). The CDR3 contains 14 residues. CDR3: CASSFTGDYYGYTF. CDR3 DNA: TGTGCCAGCAGCTTCACAGGGGACTACTATGGCTACACCTTC.

CDR3 bases: TGTGCCAGCAGTTACAGCGGGGGCAGGAACACTGAAGCTTTCTTT. Protein sequence: CASSYSGGRNTEAFF. The genes are TRBV6-5 and TRBJ1-1, with D possibly TRBD1 on 6 matching bases. The length of the CDR3 is 15 residues. Germline-derived CDR1 and CDR2 are MNHEY and SVGAGI. Trimming stripped 2 bases from V and 1 base from J, with 11 bases between.